This T cell receptor (beta chain) was obtained from a study of T-cell reconstitution after alpha-beta-depleted transplantation in children. Trimming took off 0 bases at V and 10 bases at J, with 6 bases between the two ends. Germline V gives CDR1 KGHDR, CDR2 SFDVKD. There are 12 residues in the CDR3. Using unique molecular identifiers, the investigators prepared the TCRbeta library. TCRdb analysed the PCR reads with MiXCR anew, one entry per CDR3 protein. The sample has 700,000 to 850,000 distinct CDR3 sequences, 15% to 20% seen once. This clonotype was found many times. Antigen specificity is unknown. Overall study results and limits: The study reportedly traced alpha-beta T cells about two months after transplant to several hundred expanded graft clones.

The sequence derives from a male patient between 5 and 17 years old who had a stem cell transplant for acute lymphoblastic leukemia, so the T cells may come from the graft donor. The sample consisted of PBMCs, mostly from graft donor cells, taken 360 days after TCRalphabeta/CD19-depleted stem cell transplant. The genes are TRBV24-1 and TRBJ2-1; D gene uncertain. The CDR3 is CATSDLGAEQFF. CDR3 bases: TGTGCCACCAGTGATTTGGGAGCAGAGCAGTTCTTC.